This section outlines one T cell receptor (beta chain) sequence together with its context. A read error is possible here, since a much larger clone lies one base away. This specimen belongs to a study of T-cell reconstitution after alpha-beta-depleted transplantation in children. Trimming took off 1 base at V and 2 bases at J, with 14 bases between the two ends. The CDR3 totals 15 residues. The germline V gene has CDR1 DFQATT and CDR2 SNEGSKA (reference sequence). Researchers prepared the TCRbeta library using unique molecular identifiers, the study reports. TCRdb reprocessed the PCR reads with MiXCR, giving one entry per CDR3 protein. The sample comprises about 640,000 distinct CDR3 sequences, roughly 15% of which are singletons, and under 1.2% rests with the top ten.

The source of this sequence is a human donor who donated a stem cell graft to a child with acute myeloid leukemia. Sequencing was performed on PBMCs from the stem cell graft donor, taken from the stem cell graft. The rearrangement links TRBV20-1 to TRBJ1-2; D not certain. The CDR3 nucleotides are TGCAGTGCTAGAGTACTTGGTGATTCGAACTATGGCTACACCTTC. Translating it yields CSARVLGDSNYGYTF.